This record concerns one TCR beta chain sequence. This clone's antigen is unknown. One base away there is no much larger clone; base qualities are not given. These data are taken from a study of lymphopenia after photon versus proton radiotherapy (dated by TCRdb to about 2019). For the study in its entirety: The study compared the immunological effects of photon versus proton radiation therapy in patients with gastrointestinal tumors who developed high-grade lymphopenia. The cohort included roughly 20 patients with gastrointestinal tumors who developed lymphopenia after receiving either photon or proton therapy. The goal of the study was to characterize the differences between the two radiation modalities in how they affect the immune system.

Receptor amplification or capture employed the immunoSEQ multiplex PCR assay. T cell repertoires were profiled with deep sequencing of rearranged TCR beta loci together with multiparametric flow cytometry. TCRdb re-hosts the immuneACCESS table, in-frame sequences only. Its copies lack some clones; in the studies checked, an unresolved V gene accounts for under half of them, and the cause for the rest is not known. For this sample there are tens of thousands of clones; over 75% appear just once. In total, the top ten clones hold about 2% of the sample. Broad study findings and their caveats: The survival association was examined only in patients who died, and the authors described better survival with proton therapy as a possibility, not as a demonstrated result. Across the cohort, among patients who died, a greater drop in TCR diversity after the nadir was inversely correlated with overall survival time. Proton-treated patients stayed relatively stable during treatment, while photon-treated patients lost naive T cells and TCR diversity and gained effector/memory populations. Once the lymphocyte count had reached its nadir, the repertoires of photon-treated patients showed oligoclonal expansion, particularly of CD8+ Temra cells, and this expansion drove the decline in diversity.

The input for sequencing was peripheral blood, taken from a patient treated with photon-based radiotherapy. The origin of this receptor is a middle-aged man with gastric cancer.

The CDR3 region reads CASSLDQTHNEQFF. Here is the DNA: TGTGCCAGCAGCTTAGATCAAACACACAATGAGCAGTTCTTC. The chain is encoded by TRBV11-3 joined to TRBJ2-1; the D segment cannot be called with confidence. V gives up 0 bases and J gives up 5 bases, and the segment between their germline ends measures 8 bases. According to the germline V gene, CDR1 reads SGHNT and CDR2 reads YENEEA. The CDR3 measures 14 amino acids from cysteine to phenylalanine. The CDR3 DNA has 42 bases and is translated from base 1.